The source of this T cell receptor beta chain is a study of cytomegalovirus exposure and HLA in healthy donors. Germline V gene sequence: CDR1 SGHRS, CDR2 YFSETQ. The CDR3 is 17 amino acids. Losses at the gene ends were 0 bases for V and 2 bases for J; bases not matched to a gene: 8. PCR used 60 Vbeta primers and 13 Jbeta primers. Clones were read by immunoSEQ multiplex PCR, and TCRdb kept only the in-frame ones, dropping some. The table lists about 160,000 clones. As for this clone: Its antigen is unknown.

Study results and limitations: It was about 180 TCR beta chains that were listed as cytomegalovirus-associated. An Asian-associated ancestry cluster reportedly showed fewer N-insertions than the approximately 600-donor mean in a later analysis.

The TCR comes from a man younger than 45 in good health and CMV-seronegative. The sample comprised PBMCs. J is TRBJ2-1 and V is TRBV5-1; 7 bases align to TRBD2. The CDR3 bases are TGCGCCAGCAGCTTGGCCACTAGCGCCAACACCTACAATGAGCAGTTCTTC. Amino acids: CASSLATSANTYNEQFF.